The source of this T cell receptor (beta chain) is a study of blood T cell repertoires in COVID-19. CDR3 length equals 17 residues. V was pared by 4 bases and J by 5 bases, with 11 bases of the junction left unmatched. Germline lookup yields CDR1 LGHDT and CDR2 YNNKEL (reference sequence). Enrollment of patients from Seattle took place during active infection, with longitudinal follow-up. Measured with immunoSEQ multiplex PCR; TCRdb has only the in-frame clones, and not every one. The repertoire includes about 480,000 clones, nearly 90% of them detected once, and roughly 0.84% sits in the top ten. Sequencing was carried out using peripheral blood. The TCR sequence derives from a young man with COVID-19, enrolled during active disease. The chain links TRBV3-1 (or the pseudogene TRBV3-2) to TRBJ2-5; 12 bases are a match to TRBD2. The CDR3 protein is CASSPTKTSGGMETQYF. In DNA, the CDR3 is TGTGCCAGCAGCCCGACAAAGACTAGCGGGGGAATGGAGACCCAGTACTTC.